The 18 T cell receptor beta chains in this list originate from one sample, sequenced in a study of blood T cell repertoires in COVID-19. Generated by immunoSEQ multiplex PCR, the TCRdb table keeps only in-frame clones and is missing some. The data contain about 62,000 clones, around 90% of them singletons. The sequenced sample was peripheral blood. These receptors were taken from an older man with acute or convalescent COVID-19.

The chain joins TRBV5-1 to TRBJ2-1; D is possibly TRBD1 (6 bases). CDR3 length: 13 residues. Germline V gene data show CDR1 as SGHRS and CDR2 as YFSETQ. V lost 4 bases and J lost 8, with 13 bases in between. CDR3 in amino acids: CASSPTGSDEQFF. The CDR3 DNA reads as TGCGCCAGCAGCCCCACAGGGTCCGATGAGCAGTTCTTC. Full variable domain (outside the CDR3, taken from reference TRBV5-1 and TRBJ2-1): KAGVTQTPRYLIKTRGQQVTLSCSPISGHRSVSWYQQTPGQGLQFLFEYFSETQRNKGNFPGRFSGRQFSNSRSEMNVSTLELGDSALYLCASSPTGSDEQFFGPGTRLTVL.

This CDR3 reads CASRLRGTAHNEQFF. The DNA of the CDR3 is TGTGCCAGTAGGCTCCGGGGGACGGCCCACAATGAGCAGTTCTTC. The chain joins TRBV6-5 to TRBJ2-1, with D tentatively TRBD2 (6 bases). The length of the CDR3 is 15 residues. V was clipped by 9 bases and J by 5 bases, with 20 bases between them. Germline V CDR1 and CDR2: MNHEY, SVGAGI.

This clone was picked up one time. This rearrangement joins TRBV5-6 to TRBJ2-2, with 7 bases aligning to TRBD2. CDR3 length equals 16 residues. The V segment lost 3 bases and the J segment 7 bases; nucleotides outside the gene matches: 12. Germline assignment: CDR1 SGHDT and CDR2 YYEEEE. The CDR3 protein is CASSWGSGRRGGELFF. The CDR3 DNA reads TGTGCCAGCAGCTGGGGCTCCGGGAGGAGGGGCGGGGAGCTGTTTTTT. Full variable domain (rest looked up from reference TRBV5-6 and TRBJ2-2): DAGVTQSPTHLIKTRGQQVTLRCSPKSGHDTVSWYQQALGQGPQFIFQYYEEEERQRGNFPDRFSGHQFPNYSSELNVNALLLGDSALYLCASSWGSGRRGGELFFGEGSRLTVL.

The chain employs TRBV7-2 and TRBJ2-7; 9 nucleotides align to TRBD1. The CDR3 has 14 residues. Germline V CDR1 and CDR2: SGHTA, FQGNSA. V trimming: 4 bases; J trimming: 7 bases; junction bases outside the gene matches: 8. CDR3 sequence: CASSYGTGYGEQYF. The CDR3 coding sequence is TGTGCCAGCAGCTATGGGACAGGGTATGGTGAGCAGTACTTC. Looking up the rest from reference TRBV7-2 and TRBJ2-7 gives the full variable domain: GAGVSQSPSNKVTEKGKDVELRCDPISGHTALYWYRQSLGQGLEFLIYFQGNSAPDKSGLPSDRFSAERTGGSVSTLTIQRTQQEDSAVYLCASSYGTGYGEQYFGPGTRLTVT.

The chain joins TRBV28 to TRBJ1-2; 11 positions match TRBD1. This CDR3 has 14 residues. Per the germline V gene, CDR1 is MDHEN and CDR2 is SYDVKM. With 2 bases clipped from V and 4 bases from J, the junction kept 0 bases outside the gene matches. As DNA, the CDR3 is TGTGCCAGCAGTTTAGGGACAGGGGGCTATGGCTACACCTTC. Translating it yields CASSLGTGGYGYTF.

The chain uses TRBV5-1 and TRBJ2-5; tentative D call: TRBD1 (6 bases). The germline CDR1 and CDR2 sequences are SGHRS and YFSETQ. Trimming took 4 bases from V and 2 from J, leaving 15 bases between them. The CDR3 contains 15 residues. CDR3 in amino acids: CASSTDPGTQETQYF. In DNA form, the CDR3 reads TGCGCCAGCAGCACCGACCCCGGGACACAAGAGACCCAGTACTTC. Full variable domain (outside the CDR3, taken from reference TRBV5-1 and TRBJ2-5): KAGVTQTPRYLIKTRGQQVTLSCSPISGHRSVSWYQQTPGQGLQFLFEYFSETQRNKGNFPGRFSGRQFSNSRSEMNVSTLELGDSALYLCASSTDPGTQETQYFGPGTRLLVL.

V is TRBV11-2 and J is TRBJ2-1, with 8 bases aligning to TRBD2. Germline loops: CDR1 SGHAT, CDR2 FQNNGV. The CDR3 is 16 amino acids. V lost 0 bases, J lost 10 bases, and 11 bases stayed unmatched. The CDR3 is CASSLDLFLGGREQFF. The CDR3 bases are TGTGCCAGCAGCTTAGATTTATTTCTCGGCGGGAGGGAGCAGTTCTTC.

V usage is TRBV10-1 and J usage is TRBJ1-5; no firm D call. CDR1 is WNHNN and CDR2 is SYGVQD in the germline V gene (reference sequence). The CDR3 consists of 14 residues. With 1 base removed from V and 11 bases from J, the gap between germline ends came to 15 bases. CDR3 in amino acids: CASSELQRSGAQHF. CDR3 in DNA: TGCGCCAGCAGTGAGTTACAGCGATCCGGGGCCCAGCATTTT.

The chain joins TRBV5-1 to TRBJ2-2; D may be TRBD1 (6 bases). There are 15 residues in the CDR3. In germline, CDR1 is SGHRS, CDR2 YFSETQ. Trimming removed 3 bases at V and 2 bases at J, with 11 bases between. The CDR3 bases are TGCGCCAGCAGCTATGGACAGTCAAACACCGGGGAGCTGTTTTTT. Translating it yields CASSYGQSNTGELFF.

The chain links TRBV10-1 to TRBJ2-7; maybe TRBD1 (6 bases). The germline V gene has CDR1 WNHNN and CDR2 SYGVQD (reference sequence). This CDR3 is 15 amino acids long. The V gene lost 0 bases and the J gene lost 5 bases, with 14 bases spanning the gap. The CDR3 DNA follows: TGCGCCAGCAGTGAGTCAGCAGGGGATCGGAACGAGCAGTACTTC. This gives the protein CASSESAGDRNEQYF.

The chain couples TRBV3-1 (or the pseudogene TRBV3-2) to TRBJ2-3, with TRBD2 matching over 12 bases. The V gene's germline CDR1 is LGHDT and CDR2 YNNKEL (reference sequence). CDR3 length: 16 amino acids. V shed 5 bases and J 4 bases; nucleotides not matched to a gene: 7. CDR3: CASSILAGGSADTQYF. The DNA of the CDR3 is TGTGCCAGCAGCATACTAGCGGGGGGATCGGCAGATACGCAGTATTTT.

The J gene is TRBJ2-5, the V gene TRBV5-1; D is ambiguous. The germline gives CDR1 SGHRS, CDR2 YFSETQ. Trimming took off 4 bases at V and 3 bases at J, with 4 bases between the two ends. This CDR3 is 11 amino acids long. CDR3 nucleotide sequence: TGCGCCAGCAGCGACAAAGAGACCCAGTACTTC. It yields the protein CASSDKETQYF.

The chain recombines TRBV14 with TRBJ1-1, with D possibly matching TRBD1 (5 bases). The CDR3 is 16 amino acids. CDR1 SGHDN and CDR2 FVKESK come from the germline V gene. V was pared by 0 bases and J by 2 bases, with 13 bases between. CDR3 amino acids: CASSQEGARHNTEAFF. Here the CDR3 DNA reads TGTGCCAGCAGCCAAGAAGGGGCCAGACACAACACTGAAGCTTTCTTT.

The gene calls are TRBV6-6 and TRBJ1-5, with a tentative D call TRBD1 (6 bases). The CDR3 runs 14 residues. Germline CDR1 reads MNHNY; CDR2 reads SVGAGI (reference sequence). The V end was cut by 1 base, the J end by 4 bases, with 8 bases between. CDR3 in DNA: TGTGCCAGCAGTTACTACGGACAGAATCAGCCCCAGCATTTT. Encoded protein: CASSYYGQNQPQHF.

The gene calls are TRBV9 and TRBJ2-1; weak D call: TRBD2 (7 bases). Germline CDR1 is SGDLS and CDR2 is YYNGEE. Trimming removed 6 bases at V and 0 bases at J, with 13 bases between. The CDR3 totals 15 residues. CDR3 sequence reads: CASTPGGRSYNEQFF. In DNA, the CDR3 is TGTGCCAGCACCCCCGGGGGGCGCTCCTACAATGAGCAGTTCTTC.

The rearrangement uses TRBV3-1 (or the pseudogene TRBV3-2) and TRBJ2-1; D is unresolved. The ends were cut back, 6 bases at V and 8 bases at J, with 14 bases in the middle. CDR1 is LGHDT, CDR2 YNNKEL, per germline (reference sequence). This CDR3 is built from 13 residues. The CDR3 is CASSPLFFDEQFF. Written as DNA, the CDR3 is TGTGCCAGCAGTCCCTTGTTCTTCGATGAGCAGTTCTTC.

The chain has TRBV20-1 and TRBJ2-1; the match to TRBD2 covers 7 bases. Per the germline V gene, CDR1 is DFQATT and CDR2 is SNEGSKA (reference sequence). The CDR3 sequence is 11 residues long. CDR3 sequence (DNA): TGCAGCTCTAGCGGAAACAATGAGCAGTTCTTC. Its translation: CSSSGNNEQFF.

The chain links TRBV5-3 to TRBJ2-7, with D perhaps matching TRBD1 (5 bases). TRBV5-3 is filed as an ORF, its function uncertain. Trimming took off 4 bases at V and 4 bases at J, with 12 bases between the two ends. This CDR3 is 13 amino acids long. As DNA, the CDR3 is TGTGCCAGAAGCAAGGTCACAGGTTACGAGCAGTACTTC. Translated: CARSKVTGYEQYF.